This T cell receptor (beta chain) was recovered during a study of siplizumab effects on memory and regulatory T cells. A word on this clone: Its antigen is still unknown.

Study-wide results and caveats: Siplizumab conditions gave an average of roughly 65% Treg-derived mappable alloreactive CD4+ clones, versus about 30% for controls. With siplizumab, cumulative frequency of CD4+ memory-derived alloreactive sequences dropped significantly.

Assaying covered 75,000 to 100,000 TCR templates per sample. Only in-frame clones appear in the TCRdb table, and some are missing; sequencing was by immunoSEQ multiplex PCR. This table holds just over 50,000 clones, roughly 97% found once. The CDR3 is made up of 15 amino acids. CDR1 and CDR2 from the germline V gene are SGHTA and FQGNSA. With 4 bases clipped from V and 2 bases from J, the junction kept 5 bases outside the gene matches. Material for sequencing was naive CD4+ T cells sorted from blood. This chain connects TRBV7-2 to TRBJ1-3, with 7 bases fitting TRBD1. The TCR sequence derives from a human donor in good health. This CDR3 reads CASSSTGLTGNTIYF. CDR3 DNA sequence: TGTGCCAGCAGCTCGACAGGGTTAACTGGAAACACCATATATTTT.